The rows below give T cell receptor beta chains drawn from one sample of a study of control samples from healthy donors and cancer patients. Sequencing was performed with immunoSEQ multiplex PCR; in TCRdb, only in-frame clones are kept and a portion is missing. The sample contains 80,000 to 100,000 clones, around 80% of which appear only once. Sequencing was carried out using blood. The source of these receptors is a woman in her 30s in good health. Each CDR3 is given with its conserved first and last residue. D genes are given only for firm matches.

TRBD1	TRBV19	CASETGGGISSNQPQHF
-	TRBV5-1	CASSFDNANTGELFF
TRBD1	TRBV10-1	CASSSSGGPYEQYF
TRBD1	TRBV19	CASSILPGGQETQYF
TRBD2	TRBV6-2/TRBV6-3	CASSYGLAGNYNEQFF
TRBD1	TRBV7-2	CASSLTRGARAFF
-	TRBV5-6	CASSSGTFQETQYF
-	TRBV15	CATSREGGGAKNIQYF
-	TRBV7-9	CASSFQGTYGYTF
-	TRBV21-1	CASSKPQPRELFF
-	TRBV3-1/TRBV3-2	CASSRSPGNEQFF
TRBD1	TRBV24-1	CATSDTGTGTDTQYF
-	TRBV10-1	CASSDQGVPQHF
TRBD2	TRBV7-9	CASSFEALSGGFLTDTQYF
TRBD1	TRBV9	CASSEGTGDEQYF
-	TRBV7-2	CASSLKLGREQYF
-	TRBV6-4	CASSALTTDTQYF
TRBD2	TRBV2	CASSTGTSGPRDTQYF
-	TRBV7-2	CASSFFEYTEAFF
-	TRBV21-1	CASSKVARGCGNTIYF
-	TRBV3-1/TRBV3-2	CASTKSGRFNTEAFF
TRBD1	TRBV6-5	CASKPGQAYNEQFF
-	TRBV28	CASSPAGFGTEAFF
-	TRBV3-1/TRBV3-2	CASSQGAYEAFF
-	TRBV4-3	CASSRVGGSGANEQFF
-	TRBV7-9	CASSPWRQPNYGYTF
-	TRBV11-2	CASSQRTGTEAFF
TRBD1	TRBV18	CASSAGQGNYGYTF
-	TRBV5-4	CASSFGINEQFF
-	TRBV6-1	CASSGHNSPGLPGGYEQYF
-	TRBV21-1	CASSHPCGNTIYF
-	TRBV6-5	CASSRMGGPNYGYTF
-	TRBV19	CASSINRSSREQYF
-	TRBV6-5	CASSYSGRHMNTEAFF
-	TRBV29-1	CSVYPGEDTQYF
-	TRBV19	CASSLRGLSNQPQHF
-	TRBV2	CASARLGSPLHF
TRBD1	TRBV9	CASSGRPKQGAPVGELFF
TRBD1	TRBV5-4	CASSSGGRNEKLFF
-	TRBV5-1	CASSLEPSQTGELFF
-	TRBV10-3	CAISERDARVGALNYGYTF
-	TRBV30	CAWRATSGQPQHF
TRBD1	TRBV6-2/TRBV6-3	CASSPGQGRFQPQHF
-	TRBV19	CASSAHRVPEAFF
TRBD2	TRBV30	CAWSWGLGFTGELFF
-	TRBV15	CATEGGDQETQYF
TRBD1	TRBV2	CASSAGTGGLEQYF
TRBD2	TRBV10-1	CASSDGGGTEETQYF